A selection of T cell receptor beta chains follows, all from one sample in a study of shared clonotypes between healthy human individuals. The protocol was immunoSEQ multiplex PCR, while the TCRdb copy is restricted to in-frame clones and leaves out a portion. The sample lists about 1 million clones, about 77% seen once, with about 1.5% in the top ten. Sequenced sample: memory CD4+ T cells sorted from blood. The receptors derive from a man between 18 and 29 years old in good health. Each CDR3 is given with its conserved first and last residue. The D gene is left open where the match is weak. A clone size is listed for some rows: how often the clone was seen (once, few, many), or a class if it is expanded.

v_gene: TRBV11-3; abundance: .; d_gene: TRBD1; j_gene: TRBJ1-1; CDR3nt: TGTGCCAGGATCTGGATCGGACAGGGTTTTCCCACTGAAGCTTTCTTT; CDR3aa: CARIWIGQGFPTEAFF
v_gene: TRBV5-1; abundance: .; d_gene: TRBD1; j_gene: TRBJ2-7; CDR3nt: TGCGCCAGCAGCAACCCGGGACAGGGAGGCGAGCAGTACTTC; CDR3aa: CASSNPGQGGEQYF
v_gene: TRBV7-2; abundance: .; d_gene: .; j_gene: TRBJ2-7; CDR3nt: TGTGCCAGCAGCTTAATCCCTTACGAGCAGTACTTC; CDR3aa: CASSLIPYEQYF
v_gene: TRBV6-1; abundance: .; d_gene: .; j_gene: TRBJ2-3; CDR3nt: TGTGCCAGCAGTGATAGCGGAAGGGACACAGATACGCAGTATTTT; CDR3aa: CASSDSGRDTDTQYF
v_gene: TRBV30; abundance: .; d_gene: .; j_gene: TRBJ1-6; CDR3nt: TGTGCCTGGGGGGGGGAGCCGACCTATAATTCACCCCTCCACTTT; CDR3aa: CAWGGEPTYNSPLHF
v_gene: TRBV5-1; abundance: .; d_gene: .; j_gene: TRBJ1-4; CDR3nt: TGCGCCAGCAGCTTGAGGCTCGGCAATGAAAAACTGTTTTTT; CDR3aa: CASSLRLGNEKLFF
v_gene: TRBV27; abundance: few; d_gene: TRBD1; j_gene: TRBJ1-6; CDR3nt: TGTGCCAGCAGCCGACAGCGACAGGGCGCAGGGCACTCACCCCTCCACTTT; CDR3aa: CASSRQRQGAGHSPLHF
v_gene: TRBV18; abundance: .; d_gene: .; j_gene: TRBJ1-6; CDR3nt: TGTGCCAGCTCACCAGGGGCAGGAAATTCACCCCTCCACTTT; CDR3aa: CASSPGAGNSPLHF
v_gene: TRBV18; abundance: .; d_gene: .; j_gene: TRBJ1-5; CDR3nt: TGTGCCAGCTCACTTTCGGGGAGGAATAGCAATCAGCCCCAGCATTTT; CDR3aa: CASSLSGRNSNQPQHF
v_gene: TRBV5-4; abundance: .; d_gene: .; j_gene: TRBJ2-2; CDR3nt: TGTGCCAGCAGCTACGACGGACCCACCGGGGAGCTGTTTTTT; CDR3aa: CASSYDGPTGELFF
v_gene: TRBV5-1; abundance: .; d_gene: TRBD2; j_gene: TRBJ2-1; CDR3nt: TGCGCCAGCAGCTTGGGGACTAGCGTCTACAATGAGCAGTTCTTC; CDR3aa: CASSLGTSVYNEQFF
v_gene: TRBV10-3; abundance: .; d_gene: .; j_gene: TRBJ2-7; CDR3nt: TGTGCCATCCGACAGGACTACGAGCAGTACTTC; CDR3aa: CAIRQDYEQYF
v_gene: TRBV19; abundance: few; d_gene: TRBD1; j_gene: TRBJ1-1; CDR3nt: TGTGCCAGTGACAGGGGCGGCGGCACTGAAGCTTTCTTT; CDR3aa: CASDRGGGTEAFF
v_gene: TRBV9; abundance: .; d_gene: .; j_gene: TRBJ2-1; CDR3nt: TGTGCCAGCAGCGCCGGCCTTGAACTTCTTGGTGAGCAGTTCTTC; CDR3aa: CASSAGLELLGEQFF
v_gene: TRBV5-1; abundance: .; d_gene: TRBD1; j_gene: TRBJ2-5; CDR3nt: TGCGCCAGCAGGGGGAACAGGGGCCAAGAGACCCAGTACTTC; CDR3aa: CASRGNRGQETQYF
v_gene: TRBV6-1; abundance: .; d_gene: .; j_gene: TRBJ2-7; CDR3nt: TGTGCCAGCAGCTGGGGCAGGGAGAGTGAGCAGTACTTC; CDR3aa: CASSWGRESEQYF
v_gene: TRBV29-1; abundance: few; d_gene: .; j_gene: TRBJ1-1; CDR3nt: TGCAGCGCGGTCGACAGTAACACTGAAGCTTTCTTT; CDR3aa: CSAVDSNTEAFF
v_gene: TRBV7-8; abundance: .; d_gene: TRBD2; j_gene: TRBJ2-1; CDR3nt: TGTGCCAGCAGCTCCCTGGGACTAGCGCCCAATGAGCAGTTCTTC; CDR3aa: CASSSLGLAPNEQFF
v_gene: TRBV5-1; abundance: .; d_gene: .; j_gene: TRBJ2-1; CDR3nt: TGCGCCAGCAGCTTGGGGGGTTACAATGAGCAGTTCTTC; CDR3aa: CASSLGGYNEQFF
v_gene: TRBV19; abundance: .; d_gene: TRBD1; j_gene: TRBJ1-1; CDR3nt: TGTGCCAGTAGTATTGTATTCGGACAGGGGGCCGCCGGAGCTTTCTTT; CDR3aa: CASSIVFGQGAAGAFF
v_gene: TRBV2; abundance: once; d_gene: .; j_gene: TRBJ1-1; CDR3nt: TGTGCCAGCACGGGGAGGTCTGAAGCTTTCTTT; CDR3aa: CASTGRSEAFF
v_gene: TRBV5-1; abundance: .; d_gene: .; j_gene: TRBJ1-6; CDR3nt: TGCGCCAGCAGCTTGGCAGGGTACACTTCACCCCTCCACTTT; CDR3aa: CASSLAGYTSPLHF
v_gene: TRBV7-6; abundance: once; d_gene: TRBD2; j_gene: TRBJ2-5; CDR3nt: TGTGCCAGCAGCTTAGGCCCCGGAACTAGCGGGCAAGAGACCCAGTACTTC; CDR3aa: CASSLGPGTSGQETQYF
v_gene: TRBV9; abundance: once; d_gene: TRBD2; j_gene: TRBJ2-1; CDR3nt: TGTGCCAGCAGCGCCATGGGGGGGAACAATGAGCAGTTCTTC; CDR3aa: CASSAMGGNNEQFF
v_gene: TRBV9; abundance: few; d_gene: TRBD2; j_gene: TRBJ2-7; CDR3nt: TGTGCCAGCAGCCCACGGGGCGGGAGTGGGTACGAGCAGTACTTC; CDR3aa: CASSPRGGSGYEQYF
v_gene: TRBV10-3; abundance: .; d_gene: .; j_gene: TRBJ2-2; CDR3nt: TGTGCCATCAGTGCCGCCACCGGGGAGCTGTTTTTT; CDR3aa: CAISAATGELFF
v_gene: TRBV14; abundance: once; d_gene: .; j_gene: TRBJ1-1; CDR3nt: TGTGCCAGCAGCCAAGTAGGTGGAGGCACTGAAGCTTTCTTT; CDR3aa: CASSQVGGGTEAFF
v_gene: TRBV7-2; abundance: .; d_gene: .; j_gene: TRBJ2-5; CDR3nt: TGTGCCAGCAGCATGGGGACGTGGGAGGAGACCCAGTACTTC; CDR3aa: CASSMGTWEETQYF
v_gene: TRBV12-5; abundance: .; d_gene: .; j_gene: TRBJ1-4; CDR3nt: TGTGCTAGTGGTTTGTGGGGGGATGGGCACAGGTCCACCCCGAAACTGTTTTTT; CDR3aa: CASGLWGDGHRSTPKLFF
v_gene: TRBV5-1; abundance: .; d_gene: .; j_gene: TRBJ2-7; CDR3nt: TGCGCCACCTCTACTGGGGGACAAGCCTCCTACGAGCAGTACTTC; CDR3aa: CATSTGGQASYEQYF
v_gene: TRBV4-1; abundance: .; d_gene: .; j_gene: TRBJ2-6; CDR3nt: TGCGCCAGCAGCCTTCTAGGACCCTTGGAGGGGTCTGGGGCCAACGTCCTGACTTTC; CDR3aa: CASSLLGPLEGSGANVLTF
v_gene: TRBV7-2; abundance: .; d_gene: .; j_gene: TRBJ2-7; CDR3nt: TGTGCCAGCAGCCAACGACTAGGTTACTACGAGCAGTACTTC; CDR3aa: CASSQRLGYYEQYF
v_gene: TRBV7-9; abundance: .; d_gene: .; j_gene: TRBJ1-3; CDR3nt: TGTGCCAGCAGCTTAGAAGAGGGTCTCACCATATATTTT; CDR3aa: CASSLEEGLTIYF
v_gene: TRBV5-6; abundance: .; d_gene: .; j_gene: TRBJ2-7; CDR3nt: TGTGCCAGCAGTAGCAGGCACTACGAGCAGTACTTC; CDR3aa: CASSSRHYEQYF
v_gene: TRBV19; abundance: .; d_gene: .; j_gene: TRBJ1-3; CDR3nt: TGTGCCAGTAGTACTCAGGGCACTTCTGGAAACACCATATATTTT; CDR3aa: CASSTQGTSGNTIYF
v_gene: TRBV11-2; abundance: .; d_gene: TRBD2; j_gene: TRBJ2-5; CDR3nt: TGTGCCAGCAGCTTAGTAGGAGCTAGCGGGGGACGTGGGGCCCAGTACTTC; CDR3aa: CASSLVGASGGRGAQYF
v_gene: TRBV27; abundance: few; d_gene: .; j_gene: TRBJ2-1; CDR3nt: TGTGCCAGCAGTTCCGATAGCGGACTTGAGCAGTTCTTC; CDR3aa: CASSSDSGLEQFF
v_gene: TRBV19; abundance: .; d_gene: TRBD1; j_gene: TRBJ2-6; CDR3nt: TGTGCCAGTAGTGACAGGGCCTCTGGGGCCAACGTCCTGACTTTC; CDR3aa: CASSDRASGANVLTF
v_gene: TRBV6-5; abundance: .; d_gene: TRBD1; j_gene: TRBJ1-6; CDR3nt: TGTGCCAGCAGTTGGGACAGGAATAATTCACCCCTCCACTTT; CDR3aa: CASSWDRNNSPLHF
v_gene: TRBV5-5; abundance: .; d_gene: TRBD2; j_gene: TRBJ2-3; CDR3nt: TGTGCCAGCAGCGCCTGGACTAGCGGCGGCACAGATACGCAGTATTTT; CDR3aa: CASSAWTSGGTDTQYF
v_gene: TRBV5-4; abundance: once; d_gene: TRBD2; j_gene: TRBJ2-1; CDR3nt: TGTGCCAGCAGCTTGCCTAGCGGTTCCTCCTACAATGAGCAGTTCTTC; CDR3aa: CASSLPSGSSYNEQFF
v_gene: TRBV5-1; abundance: few; d_gene: .; j_gene: TRBJ2-3; CDR3nt: TGCGCCAGCAGTATTGGGGAGGGGGTCACAGATACGCAGTATTTT; CDR3aa: CASSIGEGVTDTQYF
v_gene: TRBV10-3; abundance: once; d_gene: TRBD2; j_gene: TRBJ2-1; CDR3nt: TGTGCCATCAGGCCGACTAGCGGGGGGGGCGCCGGTGAGTTCTTC; CDR3aa: CAIRPTSGGGAGEFF
v_gene: TRBV19; abundance: .; d_gene: .; j_gene: TRBJ2-1; CDR3nt: TGTGCCACCCAGGGGGAGCGGGGAGGTTGGAATGAGCAGTTCTTC; CDR3aa: CATQGERGGWNEQFF
v_gene: TRBV14; abundance: many; d_gene: TRBD2; j_gene: TRBJ2-2; CDR3nt: TGTGCCAGCAGCCAACGTGTGGCTAGCGGGAGGACCGGGGAGCTGTTTTTT; CDR3aa: CASSQRVASGRTGELFF
v_gene: TRBV18; abundance: .; d_gene: .; j_gene: TRBJ1-5; CDR3nt: TGTGCCAGCTCACCACCGTTAGCTCGGGGGCGTCAGCCCCAGCATTTT; CDR3aa: CASSPPLARGRQPQHF
v_gene: TRBV10-3; abundance: .; d_gene: .; j_gene: TRBJ2-7; CDR3nt: TGTGCCATCACAGGGACTCTTACCTACGAGCAGTACTTC; CDR3aa: CAITGTLTYEQYF
v_gene: TRBV30; abundance: .; d_gene: .; j_gene: TRBJ2-7; CDR3nt: TGTGCCTGGACTGACAGTGTTTCCTACGAGCAGTACTTC; CDR3aa: CAWTDSVSYEQYF
v_gene: TRBV7-6; abundance: .; d_gene: .; j_gene: TRBJ1-3; CDR3nt: TGTGCCAGCAGCTCGGGCCCTGGAAACACCATATATTTT; CDR3aa: CASSSGPGNTIYF
v_gene: TRBV27; abundance: few; d_gene: .; j_gene: TRBJ1-2; CDR3nt: TGTGCCAGCAGTGGGGGACTTTGGAGTTCGGGCTACACCTTC; CDR3aa: CASSGGLWSSGYTF